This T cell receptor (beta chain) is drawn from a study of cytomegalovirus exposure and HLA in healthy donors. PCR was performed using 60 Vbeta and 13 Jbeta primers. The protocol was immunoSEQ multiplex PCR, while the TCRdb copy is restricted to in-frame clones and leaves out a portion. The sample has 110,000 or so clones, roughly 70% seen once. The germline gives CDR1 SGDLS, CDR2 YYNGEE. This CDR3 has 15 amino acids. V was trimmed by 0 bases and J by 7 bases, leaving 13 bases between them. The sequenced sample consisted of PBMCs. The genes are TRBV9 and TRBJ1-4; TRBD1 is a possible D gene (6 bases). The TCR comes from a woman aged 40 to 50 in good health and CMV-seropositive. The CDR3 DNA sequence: TGTGCCAGCAGCGTAGGATTACAGGGTAGTGAAAAACTGTTTTTT. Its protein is CASSVGLQGSEKLFF.